Presented here are 27 T cell receptor beta chains from one specimen sequenced in a study of blood T cell repertoires in COVID-19. Repertoires were generated with immunoSEQ multiplex PCR, while TCRdb's copy carries only in-frame clones and drops some. The sample shows about 350,000 clones, roughly nine tenths of them seen only once. The sample comprised PBMCs or T cells enriched from blood (not recorded which). These receptors were obtained from a woman aged 25 to 39 who had recovered from COVID-19.

The genes are TRBV10-1 and TRBJ2-7; D ambiguous. CDR1 WNHNN and CDR2 SYGVQD come from the germline V gene (reference sequence). The CDR3 is 13 residues long. With 1 base removed from V and 3 bases from J, the gap between germline ends came to 7 bases. The DNA for the CDR3 is TGCGCCAGCAGTGAGTTGGCTAGCTACGAGCAGTACTTC. Translating gives CASSELASYEQYF.

V usage is TRBV29-1 and J usage is TRBJ1-1, with 7 positions matching TRBD1. From germline, CDR1 is SQVTM and CDR2 ANQGSEA. The CDR3 is 12 amino acids. Unmatched junction bases numbered 2, after V lost 3 bases and J lost 4 bases. In DNA form, the CDR3 reads TGCAGCGTTGAGGCAGGGGGCACTGAAGCTTTCTTT. Its translation: CSVEAGGTEAFF.

The CDR3 spells CASSLGGTAHGELFF. CDR3 DNA: TGTGCCAGCAGCTTGGGGGGGACAGCCCACGGGGAGCTGTTTTTT. The chain recombines TRBV5-4 with TRBJ2-2; 7 bases agree with TRBD1. The CDR3 extends over 15 amino acids. V shed 0 bases, J shed 7 bases, and the junction held 6 bases outside the gene matches. The germline V gene has CDR1 SGHNT and CDR2 YYREEE (reference sequence).

This chain joins TRBV2 and TRBJ2-3; D remains unclear. This CDR3 contains 15 residues. The germline V gene encodes CDR1 SNHLY and CDR2 FYNNEI. Trimming took 2 bases from V and 6 from J, leaving 15 bases between them. The CDR3 loop is CASSELAFPGDTQYF. The CDR3 coding sequence is TGTGCCAGCAGTGAATTGGCGTTCCCCGGGGATACGCAGTATTTT.

The chain links TRBV7-6 to TRBJ2-7; 11 bases fit TRBD1. CDR1 is SGHVS and CDR2 is FNYEAQ in the germline V gene. The CDR3 runs 12 residues. V shed 8 bases and J 4 bases; nucleotides not matched to a gene: 1. The CDR3 spells CASGTGGYEQYF. In nucleotides, the CDR3 is TGTGCCAGCGGGACAGGGGGGTACGAGCAGTACTTC.

This clone was observed once. The V call is TRBV14, the J call TRBJ1-6; D is uncertain. CDR3 length: 13 amino acids. V dropped 3 bases and J dropped 7 bases, with 7 bases sitting between them. Per the germline V gene, CDR1 is SGHDN and CDR2 is FVKESK. The CDR3 reads CASSHTDNSPLHF. The CDR3 bases are TGTGCCAGCAGCCACACAGACAATTCACCCCTCCACTTT.

The chain couples TRBV14 to TRBJ2-1; 11 bases match TRBD2. The CDR3 runs to 20 residues. V gave up 4 bases and J gave up 0 bases; unmatched junction bases: 14. Germline assignment: CDR1 SGHDN and CDR2 FVKESK. CDR3 in DNA: TGTGCCAGCAGCCCCCTAGCGGGGGGTTCTACGACGCCCTCCTACAATGAGCAGTTCTTC. Its translation is CASSPLAGGSTTPSYNEQFF.

In DNA form, the CDR3 reads TGTGCCAGCAGCTTAGACCCACTAATGGCCGAGCAGTACTTC. It encodes CASSLDPLMAEQYF. The chain carries TRBV7-2 and TRBJ2-7; D ambiguous. Germline V gene sequence: CDR1 SGHTA, CDR2 FQGNSA. The CDR3 is 14 amino acids. V was shortened by 1 base and J by 6 bases, with 13 bases between the two germline ends. Complete variable domain (other parts from reference TRBV7-2 and TRBJ2-7): GAGVSQSPSNKVTEKGKDVELRCDPISGHTALYWYRQSLGQGLEFLIYFQGNSAPDKSGLPSDRFSAERTGGSVSTLTIQRTQQEDSAVYLCASSLDPLMAEQYFGPGTRLTVT.

This sequence joins TRBV19 and TRBJ2-5, with D unclear. Germline V gene sequence: CDR1 LNHDA, CDR2 SQIVND (reference sequence). V lost 1 base to trimming and J lost 7 bases, with 13 bases between them. The CDR3 totals 14 residues. The CDR3 coding sequence is TGTGCCAGTAGTATAGGTTCAGGTCCGTCGACCCAGTACTTC. This translates into CASSIGSGPSTQYF. Full variable domain (missing parts from reference TRBV19 and TRBJ2-5): DGGITQSPKYLFRKEGQNVTLSCEQNLNHDAMYWYRQDPGQGLRLIYYSQIVNDFQKGDIAEGYSVSREKKESFPLTVTSAQKNPTAFYLCASSIGSGPSTQYFGPGTRLLVL.

The chain recombines TRBV4-2 with TRBJ2-3; D may be TRBD2 (5 bases). Per germline, CDR1 LGHNA and CDR2 YNFKEQ. This CDR3 comprises 15 residues. V lost 5 bases and J 0 bases, leaving 12 bases between the germline ends. The CDR3 loop is CASSFFRGSTDTQYF. CDR3 in DNA: TGTGCCAGCAGCTTCTTCCGGGGTAGCACAGATACGCAGTATTTT.

The J gene is TRBJ2-2, the V gene TRBV4-3, with 8 bases aligning to TRBD2. Germline CDR1 reads LGHNA; CDR2 reads YSLEER. Losses at the gene ends were 2 bases for V and 6 bases for J; bases not matched to a gene: 5. CDR3 size: 15 residues. CDR3 protein: CASSQTGGHSGELFF. For the CDR3, the DNA is TGCGCCAGCAGCCAAACGGGGGGGCATTCCGGGGAGCTGTTTTTT.

The chain carries TRBV27 and TRBJ2-2; a possible D gene is TRBD1 (5 bases). The CDR3 loop spans 15 amino acids. Deletions cut 7 bases from V and 4 bases from J, with 16 bases between. CDR1 is MNHEY and CDR2 is SMNVEV in the germline V gene (reference sequence). CDR3 nucleotide sequence: TGTGCCAGCAATAGGGCCGGCAGGGTCACCGGGGAGCTGTTTTTT. Its protein product is CASNRAGRVTGELFF.

This clone showed up just a few times. V usage is TRBV19 and J usage is TRBJ1-5; a weak D match, TRBD1 (5 bases). Germline loops: CDR1 LNHDA, CDR2 SQIVND (reference sequence). The CDR3 runs to 16 residues. Trimming removed 11 bases at V and 2 bases at J, with 22 bases between. CDR3 residues: CAVGRVVTRGNQPQHF. In nucleotides, the CDR3 is TGTGCCGTTGGCAGGGTGGTGACTAGGGGCAATCAGCCCCAGCATTTT.

The chain couples TRBV18 to TRBJ2-5; 10 bases are a match to TRBD1. This CDR3 is built from 15 residues. Per germline, CDR1 KGHSH and CDR2 LQKENI. Trimming took 2 bases from V and 4 from J; bases not matched to a gene: 4. The CDR3 sequence is CASSPGTGERETQYF. The CDR3 DNA sequence: TGTGCCAGCTCACCAGGGACAGGGGAGCGAGAGACCCAGTACTTC.

The rearrangement uses TRBV2 and TRBJ1-2, with TRBD1 as a possible D gene (6 bases). Trimming stripped 5 bases from V and 7 bases from J, with 11 bases between. CDR3 length equals 12 residues. CDR1 and CDR2 from the germline V gene are SNHLY and FYNNEI. CDR3 DNA sequence: TGTGCCAGCAGTAGCCGAGGGGGTGGCTACACCTTC. Translation gives CASSSRGGGYTF.

The chain links TRBV24-1 to TRBJ1-5; D not certain. V was shortened by 6 bases and J by 5 bases, with 10 bases between the two germline ends. The CDR3 has 13 residues. CDR1 is KGHDR, CDR2 SFDVKD, per germline. As DNA, the CDR3 is TGTGCCACCAGTCGGAATCGGGATCAGCCCCAGCATTTT. This sequence encodes CATSRNRDQPQHF.

This clone was seen a handful of times. The chain recombines TRBV7-8 with TRBJ2-2; 7 nucleotides match TRBD1. CDR1 is SGHVS, CDR2 FQNEAQ, per germline. The CDR3 consists of 17 residues. Losses at the gene ends were 5 bases for V and 6 bases for J; bases not matched to a gene: 15. The CDR3 DNA reads TGTGCCAGCAGCGTAAGACAGGGACAACCTCGACCCGGGGAGCTGTTTTTT. This gives the protein CASSVRQGQPRPGELFF.

This chain links TRBV5-6 with TRBJ2-1; 7 positions match TRBD1. CDR1 is SGHDT, CDR2 YYEEEE, per germline. Trimming at V came to 5 bases and at J to 1 base, leaving 3 bases not matched to a gene. This CDR3 spans 14 amino acids. The CDR3 DNA reads as TGTGCCAGCAGTCCAGGGGGTTCCTACAATGAGCAGTTCTTC. This sequence encodes CASSPGGSYNEQFF. Looking up the rest from reference TRBV5-6 and TRBJ2-1 gives the full variable domain: DAGVTQSPTHLIKTRGQQVTLRCSPKSGHDTVSWYQQALGQGPQFIFQYYEEEERQRGNFPDRFSGHQFPNYSSELNVNALLLGDSALYLCASSPGGSYNEQFFGPGTRLTVL.

This clone was detected only once. This chain uses TRBV7-7 with TRBJ2-5; D is possibly TRBD1 (5 bases). Germline values: CDR1 SSHAT, CDR2 FNYEAQ (reference sequence). CDR3 length equals 15 residues. The V end lost 1 base, the J end lost 0 bases, and 9 bases lay between the germline ends. CDR3 DNA sequence: TGTGCCAGCAGCTTAGGGGGCGCGGACCAAGAGACCCAGTACTTC. It yields the protein CASSLGGADQETQYF.

The chain couples TRBV5-4 to TRBJ2-2; 8 positions agree with TRBD2. This CDR3 comprises 16 residues. Trimming removed 7 bases from V and 1 base from J; junction bases left unmatched: 9. Germline lookup yields CDR1 SGHNT and CDR2 YYREEE (reference sequence). For the CDR3, the DNA is TGTGCCAGCTACCGGGACGGGGGGGTGAACACCGGGGAGCTGTTTTTT. This gives the protein CASYRDGGVNTGELFF.

V is TRBV28 and J is TRBJ2-1, with a possible D match to TRBD2 (5 bases). Trimming removed 3 bases from V and 0 bases from J, with 9 bases in between. Germline-derived CDR1 and CDR2 are MDHEN and SYDVKM. CDR3 length: 15 residues. The CDR3 sequence is CASSLAGSSYNEQFF. The CDR3 DNA reads as TGTGCCAGCAGTTTGGCTGGGAGCTCCTACAATGAGCAGTTCTTC.

This chain links TRBV20-1 with TRBJ2-7; 10 bases align to TRBD2. The CDR3 covers 16 residues. Germline CDR1 DFQATT, CDR2 SNEGSKA (reference sequence). The V segment lost 3 bases and the J segment 2 bases; nucleotides outside the gene matches: 10. The CDR3 DNA sequence: TGCAGTGCTAGTCCCGGGATAGCGGGGGGACCCTACGAGCAGTACTTC. Translating gives CSASPGIAGGPYEQYF.

The chain is built from TRBV28 and TRBJ1-6; a possible D gene is TRBD1 (6 bases). In germline, CDR1 is MDHEN, CDR2 SYDVKM. The CDR3 totals 16 residues. V shed 5 bases and J shed 1 base, with 12 bases lying between them. The CDR3 is CASSIGQNSYNSPLHF. In nucleotides, the CDR3 is TGTGCCAGCAGTATCGGACAGAATTCCTATAATTCACCCCTCCACTTT.

V usage is TRBV5-4 and J usage is TRBJ2-6; 14 bases are a match to TRBD2. The CDR3 runs to 17 residues. After removal of 4 bases from V and 2 bases from J, the junction contained 2 bases not matched to a gene. Germline V gives CDR1 SGHNT, CDR2 YYREEE (reference sequence). The CDR3 sequence is CASSGGLAGAGANVLTF. CDR3 bases: TGTGCCAGCAGCGGGGGACTAGCGGGGGCTGGGGCCAACGTCCTGACTTTC.

The CDR3 sequence is CASSLGLAANNEQFF. Here the CDR3 DNA reads TGTGCCAGCAGCTTGGGTCTAGCGGCTAACAATGAGCAGTTCTTC. The rearrangement links TRBV7-7 to TRBJ2-1; TRBD2 matches 7 bases. V lost 3 bases to trimming and J lost 5 bases; unmatched junction nucleotides: 7. Germline V gene lookup returns CDR1 SSHAT and CDR2 FNYEAQ (reference sequence). The CDR3 runs 15 residues.

This chain connects TRBV7-9 to TRBJ2-1; TRBD1 agrees at 8 bases. V lost 5 bases, J lost 4 bases, and 7 bases stayed unmatched. Germline V gives CDR1 SEHNR, CDR2 FQNEAQ (reference sequence). The CDR3 spans 15 residues. The CDR3 loop reads CASSPQGAQYNEQFF. CDR3 in DNA: TGTGCCAGCAGCCCTCAGGGGGCGCAATACAATGAGCAGTTCTTC.

This chain links TRBV18 with TRBJ2-7; 8 positions agree with TRBD2. The germline V gene encodes CDR1 KGHSH and CDR2 LQKENI. The trim removed 2 bases at V and 2 bases at J, leaving 5 bases unmatched. This CDR3 region has 15 residues. CDR3 in amino acids: CASSPKTSGAYEQYF. CDR3 nucleotides: TGTGCCAGCTCACCAAAAACTAGCGGAGCCTACGAGCAGTACTTC.